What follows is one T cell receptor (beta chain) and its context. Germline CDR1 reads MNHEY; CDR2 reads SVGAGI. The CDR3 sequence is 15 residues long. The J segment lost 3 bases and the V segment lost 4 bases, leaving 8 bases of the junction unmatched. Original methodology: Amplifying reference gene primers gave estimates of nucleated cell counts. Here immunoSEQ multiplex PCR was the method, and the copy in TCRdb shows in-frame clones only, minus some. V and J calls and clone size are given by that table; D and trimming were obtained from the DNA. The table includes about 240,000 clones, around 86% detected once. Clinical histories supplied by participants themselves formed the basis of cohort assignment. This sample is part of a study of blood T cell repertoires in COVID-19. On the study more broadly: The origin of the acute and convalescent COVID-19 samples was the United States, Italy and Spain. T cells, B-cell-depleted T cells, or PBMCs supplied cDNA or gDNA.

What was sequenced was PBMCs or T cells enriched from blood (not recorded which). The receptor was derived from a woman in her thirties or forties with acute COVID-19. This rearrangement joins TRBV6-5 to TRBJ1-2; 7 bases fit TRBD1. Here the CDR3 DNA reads TGTGCCAGCAGTTTCTGGAGGGGGCAATACTATGGCTACACCTTC. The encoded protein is CASSFWRGQYYGYTF.